There are a few counts of the clone carrying this TCR beta chain. Under the authors' procedure: Reference gene primer amplification gave nucleated cell count estimates. Clones were read by immunoSEQ multiplex PCR, and TCRdb kept only the in-frame ones, dropping some. V and J calls and clone size are those listed in that table; D and trimming were worked out from the DNA. In the table there are roughly 300,000 clones, 86% of which are singletons. The sample belongs to a study of blood T cell repertoires in COVID-19. This CDR3 contains 17 residues. Germline V gives CDR1 SGDLS, CDR2 YYNGEE. V lost 5 bases and J lost 3, with 20 bases in between.

The specimen was peripheral blood. This chain connects TRBV9 to TRBJ1-4; D is perhaps TRBD1 (5 bases). The sequence came from a woman aged 45-60 years with acute or convalescent COVID-19. The CDR3 reads CASSNTGLYMANEKLFF. CDR3 in DNA: TGTGCCAGCAGTAACACAGGTCTCTACATGGCTAATGAAAAACTGTTTTTT.